This T cell receptor (beta chain) was sequenced in a study of identical twins. TCRdb reanalysed the 5' RACE reads using MiXCR and keeps one entry per CDR3 protein. The table shows 600,000 to 700,000 distinct CDR3 sequences, with less than 25% occurring only once. This CDR3 has 13 amino acids. The V end was cut by 4 bases, the J end by 4 bases, with 10 bases between. Germline CDR1 ENHRY, CDR2 SYGVKD. The same data also went into a second study, on T cells expressing NK-cell markers. As that report states: The authors derived TCR beta repertoires from sorted CD3+CD56+NKG2C+, CD3+CD56+NKG2C- and CD3+CD56-NKG2C+ T cells.

The V gene is TRBV10-3, the J gene TRBJ2-5; D ambiguous. This TCR derives from a young woman in good health. What was sequenced was PBMCs. The CDR3 DNA reads as TGTGCCATCAGTGCGAATAGCAGAGAGACCCAGTACTTC. It yields the protein CAISANSRETQYF.